These 28 T cell receptor beta chains share one sample of origin, sequenced in a study of blood T cells in healthy people across ages. The use of a sample-barcoded 5' primer and a J-beta primer mix characterized a second PCR of 7 to 11 cycles. TCRdb processed the 5' RACE reads anew with MiXCR; each CDR3 protein has one entry. The repertoire has over 1,500,000 distinct CDR3 sequences, approximately 40% of them found once; the top ten carry roughly 24%. The sequencing sample was made of blood. The receptors come from a human donor in good health.

The chain employs TRBV20-1 and TRBJ2-7, with TRBD1 matching 8 bases. V trimming: 6 bases; J trimming: 1 base; junction bases outside the gene matches: 11. Germline assignment: CDR1 DFQATT and CDR2 SNEGSKA (reference sequence). This CDR3 is 15 amino acids long. CDR3 coding DNA: TGCAGTGCCATACTAGGGGGACAGGATTCCTACGAGCAGTACTTC. Translating it yields CSAILGGQDSYEQYF.

The table lists this clonotype with a count of one. This chain joins TRBV12-3 or TRBV12-4 and TRBJ1-1; possible D gene TRBD1, 5 bases. This CDR3 has 14 amino acids. Trimming stripped 2 bases from V and 4 bases from J, with 11 bases between. The CDR3: CASSLRGVGTEAFF. CDR3 nucleotide sequence: TGTGCCAGCAGTTTACGAGGGGTCGGCACTGAAGCTTTCTTT.

This clonotype was seen more than once but under ten times. The rearrangement uses TRBV6-2 or TRBV6-3 and TRBJ2-7; 12 nucleotides align to TRBD1. With 7 bases clipped from V and 4 bases from J, the junction kept 11 bases outside the gene matches. This CDR3 has 16 residues. The germline V gene has CDR1 MNHEY and CDR2 SVGEGT. This CDR3 is CASTPQPGQGAYEQYF. DNA for the CDR3: TGTGCCAGCACCCCTCAACCGGGACAGGGGGCATACGAGCAGTACTTC.

The table lists this clonotype with a few counts. The chain recombines TRBV20-1 with TRBJ2-1; no definite D call. The CDR3 loop spans 12 amino acids. The germline gives CDR1 DFQATT, CDR2 SNEGSKA (reference sequence). Trimming cost V 5 bases and J 5 bases, with 10 bases left between them. CDR3 bases: TGCAGTGCTTTCGTCGGAAACAATGAGCAGTTCTTC. Translation: CSAFVGNNEQFF.

This clonotype was picked up a small number of times. The chain is built from TRBV5-5 and TRBJ2-1; D is uncertain. This CDR3 contains 17 residues. V was trimmed by 5 bases and J by 2 bases, leaving 20 bases between them. The germline gives CDR1 SGHKS, CDR2 YYEKEE (reference sequence). The CDR3 loop reads CASSTSWGSTTYNEQFF. In nucleotides, the CDR3 is TGTGCCAGCAGTACCTCGTGGGGTTCTACGACCTACAATGAGCAGTTCTTC.

This clonotype has a single count. The chain is built from TRBV2 and TRBJ2-7, with TRBD1 as a possible D gene (6 bases). Germline V CDR1 and CDR2: SNHLY, FYNNEI. The CDR3 loop spans 14 amino acids. V lost 6 bases and J lost 0, with 12 bases in between. CDR3 nucleotide sequence: TGTGCCAGCAGGGCGGACAGAGACTCCTACGAGCAGTACTTC. As protein: CASRADRDSYEQYF.

The V and J genes are TRBV20-1 and TRBJ2-5; tentatively, D is TRBD1 or TRBD2 (5 bases each). V lost 0 bases and J 2 bases, leaving 13 bases between the germline ends. The CDR3 consists of 15 residues. The V gene's germline CDR1 is DFQATT and CDR2 SNEGSKA (reference sequence). In nucleotides, the CDR3 is TGCAGTGCTAGAGAGCTGGGACGCATTCAAGAGACCCAGTACTTC. It is translated as CSARELGRIQETQYF.

The chain recombines TRBV7-9 with TRBJ2-1; 8 bases line up with TRBD1. V dropped 5 bases and J dropped 4; count of bases not matched to a gene: 7. There are 15 residues in the CDR3. The germline CDR1 and CDR2 sequences are SEHNR and FQNEAQ (reference sequence). This CDR3 reads CASSPADREYNEQFF. In nucleotides, the CDR3 is TGTGCCAGCAGCCCGGCGGACAGGGAATACAATGAGCAGTTCTTC.

CDR3 loop: CATDYEQYF. In DNA, the CDR3 is TGTGCCACCGATTACGAGCAGTACTTC. The chain combines TRBV27 with TRBJ2-7; no clear D. V lost 10 bases to trimming and J lost 4 bases, with 5 bases between them. Germline-derived CDR1 and CDR2 are MNHEY and SMNVEV (reference sequence). The CDR3 sequence is 9 residues long.

This clonotype was seen only a few times. The J gene is TRBJ1-2, the V gene TRBV7-9; D is unresolved. V dropped 1 base and J dropped 13 bases, with 10 bases sitting between them. This CDR3 spans 11 amino acids. From germline, CDR1 is SEHNR and CDR2 FQNEAQ (reference sequence). Here the CDR3 reads CASSLVRACTF. Written as DNA, the CDR3 is TGTGCCAGCAGCTTAGTTCGGGCTTGCACCTTC.

This clonotype was found a few times. V usage is TRBV5-1 and J usage is TRBJ2-3; 9 nucleotides align to TRBD2. The CDR3 has 17 residues. V was pared by 4 bases and J by 0 bases, with 9 bases of the junction left unmatched. In germline, CDR1 is SGHRS, CDR2 YFSETQ. The CDR3 loop reads CASSPSLAGLSTDTQYF. CDR3 coding DNA: TGCGCCAGCAGCCCTTCGCTAGCGGGGCTGAGCACAGATACGCAGTATTTT. The full variable domain, in which reference TRBV5-1 and TRBJ2-3 provide the parts outside the CDR3, is KAGVTQTPRYLIKTRGQQVTLSCSPISGHRSVSWYQQTPGQGLQFLFEYFSETQRNKGNFPGRFSGRQFSNSRSEMNVSTLELGDSALYLCASSPSLAGLSTDTQYFGPGTRLTVL.

In its sample, this clonotype was seen a few times. One end of the junction does not line up with germline, which may come from a read error. The chain has TRBV6-2 or TRBV6-3 and TRBJ2-5, with D maybe TRBD2 (6 bases). The CDR3 runs to 14 residues. In germline, CDR1 is MNHEY, CDR2 SVGEGT. This CDR3 reads CASSSVGLQEAQYF. CDR3 sequence (DNA): TGTGCCAGCAGTTCAGTGGGACTCCAAGAGGCCCAGTACTTC.

This chain joins TRBV7-9 and TRBJ1-2, with D maybe TRBD1 (5 bases). V shed 8 bases and J shed 6 bases, with 28 bases lying between them. The germline V gene has CDR1 SEHNR and CDR2 FQNEAQ (reference sequence). This CDR3 region has 17 residues. The CDR3 here is CASGSSRGRGKDDGYTF. CDR3 in DNA: TGTGCCAGCGGTTCGTCCCGGGGCCGCGGGAAGGACGATGGCTACACCTTC.

This chain links TRBV7-2 with TRBJ2-3, with TRBD2 matching over 9 bases. The ends lost 8 bases at V and 5 bases at J; junction bases unmatched: 14. The CDR3 extends over 16 amino acids. Germline V gives CDR1 SGHTA, CDR2 FQGNSA. For the CDR3, the DNA is TGTGCCAGCTGCTGTCCAGGCGGGGGGGGGAGAGATACGCAGTATTTT. Translating gives CASCCPGGGGRDTQYF.

The V call is TRBV5-6, the J call TRBJ2-4; D tentatively reads TRBD1 or TRBD2 (5 bases each). V was shortened by 4 bases and J by 1 base, with 12 bases between the two germline ends. CDR1 is SGHDT and CDR2 is YYEEEE in the germline V gene. The CDR3 totals 15 residues. DNA of the CDR3: TGTGCCAGCAGCCCGGGGCCATTCGCCAAAAACATTCAGTACTTC. Amino acid sequence: CASSPGPFAKNIQYF.

This clonotype was found a few times. V and J are TRBV6-6 and TRBJ2-7; 8 bases are a match to TRBD1. Germline CDR1 MNHNY, CDR2 SVGAGI (reference sequence). Trimming cost V 6 bases and J 7 bases; bases outside gene matches: 8. CDR3 length equals 13 residues. CDR3 coding DNA: TGTGCCAGCAGGACCGACAGGGGAGGAGAGCAGTACTTC. It encodes CASRTDRGGEQYF.

This chain uses TRBV12-3 or TRBV12-4 with TRBJ2-5; TRBD1 agrees at 8 bases. The DNA end favors TRBJ2-7, so the J call may be wrong. The CDR3 length is 14 residues. The CDR3 nucleotides are TGTGCCAGCAGTCGAAGGACAGGGCCCCACGAGCAGTACTTC. It specifies CASSRRTGPHEQYF.

The chain is built from TRBV25-1 and TRBJ1-5; possible D gene TRBD1, 6 bases. Germline CDR1 reads MGHDK; CDR2 reads SYGVNS. With 5 bases removed from V and 0 bases from J, the gap between germline ends came to 11 bases. The CDR3 extends over 15 amino acids. DNA of the CDR3: TGTGCCAGCAGTCCTCTGGGGGCTAGCAATCAGCCCCAGCATTTT. Translation gives CASSPLGASNQPQHF.

In the case of this clonotype: As the CDR3 is not closed by the conserved phenylalanine or tryptophan, this likely results from a read error. This chain links TRBV7-9 with TRBJ2-1; D tentatively reads TRBD1 or TRBD2 (7 bases each). The CDR3 is made up of 18 amino acids. Germline CDR1 and CDR2: SEHNR and FQNEAQ (reference sequence). V was cut by 6 bases and J by 2 bases, with 23 bases left in between. CDR3 residues: CASSPRGRASEAYNEQFV. The CDR3 coding sequence is TGTGCCAGCAGTCCCAGGGGGAGGGCTTCTGAGGCCTACAATGAGCAGTTCGTC.

This chain links TRBV5-1 with TRBJ2-3; the match to TRBD1 covers 10 bases. V lost 7 bases and J lost 6; bases outside the gene matches: 8. The V gene's germline CDR1 is SGHRS and CDR2 YFSETQ. The CDR3 is 14 residues long. DNA for the CDR3: TGCGCCAGCGCGGGACAGGGGCTGGTGGATACGCAGTATTTT. It yields the protein CASAGQGLVDTQYF.

V and J are TRBV20-1 and TRBJ2-3; TRBD2 matches at 11 bases. The V gene end was trimmed by 5 bases and the J gene end by 5 bases; junction bases not matched to a gene: 9. The CDR3 runs 15 residues. The germline V gene has CDR1 DFQATT and CDR2 SNEGSKA (reference sequence). CDR3 nucleotides: TGCAGTGCTCGCCCTACTAGCGGGAGCCTAGATACGCAGTATTTT. Residues: CSARPTSGSLDTQYF.

J is TRBJ1-2 and V is TRBV7-9; 11 positions match TRBD1. Germline V lookup: CDR1 SEHNR, CDR2 FQNEAQ (reference sequence). With 5 bases clipped from V and 8 bases from J, the junction kept 7 bases outside the gene matches. The CDR3 contains 14 residues. CDR3 in amino acids: CASSQGQGAFGYTF. In DNA, the CDR3 is TGTGCCAGCAGCCAAGGACAGGGGGCTTTCGGCTACACCTTC.

This clonotype has just a few counts. CDR3: CASTPGTGVANEQFF. CDR3 sequence (DNA): TGCGCCAGCACTCCCGGGACAGGGGTTGCCAATGAGCAGTTCTTC. The gene calls are TRBV5-1 and TRBJ2-1; TRBD1 matches 10 bases. This CDR3 is built from 15 residues. Per the germline V gene, CDR1 is SGHRS and CDR2 is YFSETQ. V shed 6 bases, J shed 6 bases, and the junction held 9 bases outside the gene matches.

The rearrangement uses TRBV4-3 and TRBJ2-1; D is tentatively TRBD1 or TRBD2 (6 bases each). Germline CDR1 is LGHNA and CDR2 is YSLEER. This CDR3 spans 18 amino acids. Trimming pared 0 bases from V and 0 bases from J, leaving 15 bases between. CDR3 loop: CASSQDQRGTPSYNEQFF. As DNA, the CDR3 is TGCGCCAGCAGCCAAGACCAGCGCGGGACACCCTCCTACAATGAGCAGTTCTTC.

This clonotype was seen more than once but under ten times. The V call is TRBV5-1, the J call TRBJ1-1; TRBD1 matches at 9 bases. V was pared by 4 bases and J by 4 bases, with 14 bases of the junction left unmatched. The germline V gene encodes CDR1 SGHRS and CDR2 YFSETQ. The CDR3 runs 17 residues. The CDR3 loop is CASSGLPLTGGGTEAFF. CDR3 sequence (DNA): TGCGCCAGCAGCGGCCTGCCCCTGACAGGGGGGGGCACTGAAGCTTTCTTT.

Only a few counts were recorded for this clonotype. J is TRBJ1-5 and V is TRBV6-6; TRBD1 matches 8 bases. Trimming removed 5 bases from V and 4 bases from J; junction bases left unmatched: 4. Germline-derived CDR1 and CDR2 are MNHNY and SVGAGI (reference sequence). The CDR3 has 14 amino acids. Here the CDR3 DNA reads TGTGCCAGCAGTGGACAGGGAGCAAATCAGCCCCAGCATTTT. It encodes CASSGQGANQPQHF.

This clonotype has a handful of counts. J is TRBJ1-5 and V is TRBV20-1; maybe TRBD1 (5 bases). This CDR3 is 15 amino acids long. Trimming stripped 4 bases from V and 0 bases from J, with 13 bases between. Germline CDR1 and CDR2: DFQATT and SNEGSKA (reference sequence). CDR3: CSAKQEIYSNQPQHF. The CDR3 DNA follows: TGCAGTGCTAAACAGGAGATATATAGCAATCAGCCCCAGCATTTT.

The genes are TRBV6-2 or TRBV6-3 and TRBJ2-7; maybe TRBD1 (6 bases). V was cut by 3 bases and J by 2 bases, with 20 bases left in between. The germline V gene has CDR1 MNHEY and CDR2 SVGEGT. This CDR3 has 17 residues. Written as DNA, the CDR3 is TGTGCCAGCAGTTATTTCTCGATAGGACAGAGCACCTACGAGCAGTACTTC. Translated, it gives CASSYFSIGQSTYEQYF.